The following is a T cell receptor (beta chain) sequence with its context. Its specificity is not known. The sample comes from a study of T cell repertoires in cytomegalovirus infection. Germline values: CDR1 KGHDR, CDR2 SFDVKD. This CDR3 has 14 amino acids. V dropped 6 bases and J dropped 8 bases, with 16 bases sitting between them. TCRdb reprocessed the reads via MiXCR and lists one record per CDR3 protein. Of 360,000 or so distinct CDR3 sequences listed, around a third are singletons. The chain has TRBV24-1 and TRBJ2-1; D gene uncertain. Sequences were derived from cultured PBMCs, sampled from culture after CMV antigen stimulation. The origin of this receptor is a human donor in good health (CMV status not recorded). Some clones in this sample may be carry-over from other donors' samples. The DNA of the CDR3 is TGTGCCACCAGTAGACATTCCACGACGGATGAGCAGTTCTTC. It yields the protein CATSRHSTTDEQFF.